These 20 T cell receptor beta chains originate from one sample sequenced in a study of blood T cell repertoires in COVID-19. Clones were sequenced by immunoSEQ multiplex PCR, and TCRdb holds only the in-frame ones, with some missing. The top ten clones hold over 2.5% of a sample with roughly 140,000 clones, roughly 85% of them seen once. Sequenced: peripheral blood. These receptors all come from a man between 50 and 59 years old with acute or convalescent COVID-19.

This clone came up a few times. This chain connects TRBV7-9 to TRBJ2-6; TRBD2 might be the D (5 bases). V was trimmed by 5 bases and J by 0 bases, leaving 14 bases between them. The CDR3 is 17 residues long. Germline CDR1 and CDR2: SEHNR and FQNEAQ (reference sequence). The CDR3 nucleotides read TGTGCCAGCAGCCCCCCCGCCGAGGGCTCTGGGGCCAACGTCCTGACTTTC. This translates into CASSPPAEGSGANVLTF.

The rearrangement links TRBV10-3 to TRBJ1-3; TRBD1 matches 8 bases. Germline V gene data show CDR1 as ENHRY and CDR2 as SYGVKD. After removal of 11 bases from V and 0 bases from J, the junction contained 6 bases not matched to a gene. This CDR3 has 14 amino acids. In nucleotides, the CDR3 is TGTGCCTCCTACAGGGGGGACTCTGGAAACACCATATATTTT. Its protein product is CASYRGDSGNTIYF.

The V and J genes are TRBV11-3 and TRBJ1-6; the D is unclear. Trimming took off 3 bases at V and 0 bases at J, with 6 bases between the two ends. Germline V CDR1 and CDR2: SGHNT, YENEEA. CDR3 size: 15 residues. The chain's CDR3 is CASSLGSSYNSPLHF. The CDR3 DNA reads as TGTGCCAGCAGCTTGGGGAGCTCCTATAATTCACCCCTCCACTTT.

J is TRBJ2-7 and V is TRBV6-4; D remains unclear. Germline V CDR1 and CDR2: MRHNA, SNTAGT. The germline V and J ends were trimmed by 3 bases and 3 bases, with 9 bases remaining between them. This CDR3 spans 13 amino acids. CDR3 sequence (DNA): TGTGCCAGCAGTGAACCGGGTTACTACGAGCAGTACTTC. It is translated as CASSEPGYYEQYF.

The CDR3 sequence is CASSSPSGIFNEQFF. CDR3 nucleotide sequence: TGTGCCAGCAGCTCCCCTAGCGGGATTTTCAATGAGCAGTTCTTC. The chain combines TRBV7-9 with TRBJ2-1; TRBD2 aligns across 9 bases. Germline V gene data show CDR1 as SEHNR and CDR2 as FQNEAQ (reference sequence). The CDR3 covers 15 residues. The V segment lost 4 bases and the J segment 6 bases; nucleotides outside the gene matches: 7.

The genes are TRBV5-1 and TRBJ2-6; TRBD1 agrees at 8 bases. J gave up 1 base and V 4 bases, and 10 bases lay outside the gene matches. The germline V gene encodes CDR1 SGHRS and CDR2 YFSETQ. CDR3 size: 18 residues. In nucleotides, the CDR3 is TGCGCCAGCAGCCCCAGACAGGGGTTCGGGTCTGGGGCCAACGTCCTGACTTTC. Protein sequence: CASSPRQGFGSGANVLTF. The variable domain in full, completed from reference TRBV5-1 and TRBJ2-6, reads KAGVTQTPRYLIKTRGQQVTLSCSPISGHRSVSWYQQTPGQGLQFLFEYFSETQRNKGNFPGRFSGRQFSNSRSEMNVSTLELGDSALYLCASSPRQGFGSGANVLTFGAGSRLTVL.

The rearrangement joins TRBV11-3 to TRBJ2-7; tentative D call: TRBD1 (6 bases). CDR1 and CDR2 from the germline V gene are SGHNT and YENEEA. Trimming took off 1 base at V and 5 bases at J, with 9 bases between the two ends. The CDR3 runs to 13 residues. CDR3 sequence reads: CASSLVQGHEQYF. DNA of the CDR3: TGTGCCAGCAGCTTAGTACAGGGCCACGAGCAGTACTTC. The full variable domain, in which reference TRBV11-3 and TRBJ2-7 provide the parts outside the CDR3, is EAGVVQSPRYKIIEKKQPVAFWCNPISGHNTLYWYLQNLGQGPELLIRYENEEAVDDSQLPKDRFSAERLKGVDSTLKIQPAELGDSAVYLCASSLVQGHEQYFGPGTRLTVT.

This rearrangement joins TRBV7-9 to TRBJ2-1, with TRBD2 identical over 9 bases. This CDR3 is 13 amino acids long. Germline-derived CDR1 and CDR2 are SEHNR and FQNEAQ (reference sequence). V was clipped by 4 bases and J by 15 bases; unmatched bases: 10. CDR3 sequence reads: CASSWATSGMGFF. The CDR3 DNA sequence: TGTGCCAGCAGCTGGGCGACTAGCGGTATGGGGTTCTTC.

The V call is TRBV19, the J call TRBJ2-7; no reliable D call. This CDR3 has 13 residues. Germline V gene lookup returns CDR1 LNHDA and CDR2 SQIVND (reference sequence). V was cut by 3 bases and J by 3 bases, with 9 bases left in between. The CDR3 sequence is CASSIDRHYEQYF. The CDR3 region has the DNA TGTGCCAGTAGTATTGACCGACACTACGAGCAGTACTTC.

The chain uses TRBV7-9 and TRBJ1-1; 7 nucleotides line up with TRBD1. V lost 5 bases, J lost 1 base, and 10 bases stayed unmatched. The CDR3 extends over 16 amino acids. The V gene's germline CDR1 is SEHNR and CDR2 FQNEAQ (reference sequence). CDR3 coding DNA: TGTGCCAGCAGCCAAGGGGGCCGAACAGGGAACACTGAAGCTTTCTTT. Protein product: CASSQGGRTGNTEAFF.

The rearrangement joins TRBV3-1 (or the pseudogene TRBV3-2) to TRBJ2-1; 7 bases are shared with TRBD2. CDR1 LGHDT and CDR2 YNNKEL come from the germline V gene (reference sequence). CDR3 length: 18 amino acids. J gave up 3 bases and V 0 bases, and 11 bases lay outside the gene matches. The CDR3: CASSQDLGGSPFYNEQFF. The CDR3 DNA is TGTGCCAGCAGCCAAGATCTTGGCGGGAGTCCCTTCTACAATGAGCAGTTCTTC.

This chain joins TRBV18 and TRBJ2-3; tentatively, D is TRBD2 (6 bases). The germline V gene has CDR1 KGHSH and CDR2 LQKENI. The CDR3 has 15 residues. With 3 bases removed from V and 6 bases from J, the gap between germline ends came to 16 bases. The CDR3 is CASSPGLAGRDTQYF. The CDR3 coding sequence is TGTGCCAGCTCACCCGGCCTGGCAGGGAGGGATACGCAGTATTTT.

The CDR3 DNA reads TGTGCCTGGAGACCCCTGGAGAGTACCGGCTATGGCTACACCTTC. This gives the protein CAWRPLESTGYGYTF. The rearrangement uses TRBV30 and TRBJ1-2, with D unresolved. The CDR3 totals 15 residues. Trimming took off 3 bases at V and 4 bases at J, with 18 bases between the two ends. CDR1 GTSNPN and CDR2 SVGIG come from the germline V gene (reference sequence).

The chain is built from TRBV18 and TRBJ1-2; 8 bases fit TRBD1. Germline V lookup: CDR1 KGHSH, CDR2 LQKENI. With 3 bases clipped from V and 3 bases from J, the junction kept 3 bases outside the gene matches. This CDR3 is built from 14 residues. The CDR3 coding sequence is TGTGCCAGCTCACCGACAGGGGAGTACTATGGCTACACCTTC. Encoded protein: CASSPTGEYYGYTF.

This chain joins TRBV19 and TRBJ1-1; 7 positions match TRBD1. In germline, CDR1 is LNHDA, CDR2 SQIVND (reference sequence). V was clipped by 4 bases and J by 7 bases; unmatched bases: 6. The CDR3 has 13 amino acids. The CDR3 nucleotides read TGTGCCAGTAGTACTCAGGGGGGATATGAAGCTTTCTTT. This translates into CASSTQGGYEAFF.

The J gene is TRBJ1-5, the V gene TRBV5-1, with TRBD1 matching 9 bases. This CDR3 has 15 amino acids. The V segment lost 3 bases and the J segment 3 bases; nucleotides outside the gene matches: 4. Germline-derived CDR1 and CDR2 are SGHRS and YFSETQ. CDR3 residues: CASSSTGGYNQPQHF. CDR3 bases: TGCGCCAGCAGCTCGACAGGGGGTTACAATCAGCCCCAGCATTTT.

The V and J genes are TRBV5-5 and TRBJ2-7, with D hard to call. The germline V gene has CDR1 SGHKS and CDR2 YYEKEE (reference sequence). CDR3 length: 15 amino acids. Trimming shortened V by 7 bases and J by 0 bases, and 17 bases separated the two germline ends. CDR3 residues: CASYLQQTYSYEQYF. Written as DNA, the CDR3 is TGTGCCAGCTACCTACAGCAGACCTACTCCTACGAGCAGTACTTC.

The V call is TRBV12-5, the J call TRBJ2-1; 14 nucleotides match TRBD2. Unmatched junction bases numbered 4, after V lost 3 bases and J lost 0 bases. CDR1 LGHNT and CDR2 FRNRAP come from the germline V gene. The CDR3 totals 18 residues. The chain's CDR3 is CASGFGLAGGRSYNEQFF. Here the CDR3 DNA reads TGTGCTAGTGGTTTCGGACTAGCGGGAGGTCGCTCCTACAATGAGCAGTTCTTC.

This clone appeared once. The chain combines TRBV24-1 with TRBJ2-5, with D uncertain. The germline gives CDR1 KGHDR, CDR2 SFDVKD. CDR3 size: 14 residues. V shed 0 bases and J shed 5 bases, with 9 bases lying between them. The CDR3 loop is CATSDLGFSETQYF. For the CDR3, the DNA is TGTGCCACCAGTGATTTGGGCTTTTCGGAGACCCAGTACTTC.

This chain uses TRBV9 with TRBJ2-5; D unresolved. The CDR3 has 13 residues. From germline, CDR1 is SGDLS and CDR2 YYNGEE. The V end was cut by 0 bases, the J end by 5 bases, with 8 bases between. The CDR3 DNA follows: TGTGCCAGCAGCGTAGGTCCCAGGGAGACCCAGTACTTC. Translation: CASSVGPRETQYF. The full variable domain, with the rest looked up from reference TRBV9 and TRBJ2-5, is DSGVTQTPKHLITATGQRVTLRCSPRSGDLSVYWYQQSLDQGLQFLIQYYNGEERAKGNILERFSAQQFPDLHSELNLSSLELGDSALYFCASSVGPRETQYFGPGTRLLVL.